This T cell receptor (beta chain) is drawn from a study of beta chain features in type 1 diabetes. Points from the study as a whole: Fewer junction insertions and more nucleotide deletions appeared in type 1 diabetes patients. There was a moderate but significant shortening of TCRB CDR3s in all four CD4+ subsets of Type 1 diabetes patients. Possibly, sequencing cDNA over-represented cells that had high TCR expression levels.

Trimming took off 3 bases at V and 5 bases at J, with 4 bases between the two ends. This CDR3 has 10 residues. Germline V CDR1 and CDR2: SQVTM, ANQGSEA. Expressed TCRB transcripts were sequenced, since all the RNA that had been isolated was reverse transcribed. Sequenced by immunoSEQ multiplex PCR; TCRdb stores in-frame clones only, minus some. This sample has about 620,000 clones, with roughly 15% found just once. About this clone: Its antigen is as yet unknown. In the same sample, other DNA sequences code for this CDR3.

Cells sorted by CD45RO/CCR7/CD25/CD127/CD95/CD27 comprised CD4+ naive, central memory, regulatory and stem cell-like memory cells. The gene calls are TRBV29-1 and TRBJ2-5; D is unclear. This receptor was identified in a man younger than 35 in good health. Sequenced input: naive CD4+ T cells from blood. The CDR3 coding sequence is TGCAGCGTTGAGGGGGAGACCCAGTACTTC. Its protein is CSVEGETQYF.